The 16 T cell receptor beta chains below were found in one sample sequenced in a study of OX40 agonist ivuxolimab in advanced cancers. This table comes from immunoSEQ multiplex PCR, and its TCRdb copy is limited to in-frame clones, with some not included. The data show approximately 69,000 clones, with roughly 83% seen just once and approximately 8.7% held by the top ten. The sample here was CD4+ or CD8+ T cells sorted from blood, taken in a trial of the OX40 agonist ivuxolimab. The receptors derive from an adult with an advanced solid tumor such as melanoma, head and neck, liver or kidney cancer.

The chain recombines TRBV2 with TRBJ1-3, with D perhaps TRBD1 (5 bases). V gave up 6 bases and J gave up 0 bases, with 12 bases separating them. The germline gives CDR1 SNHLY, CDR2 FYNNEI. This CDR3 has 15 residues. Here the CDR3 reads CASRQGRSSGNTIYF. The CDR3 DNA reads TGTGCCAGCAGGCAGGGACGGAGCTCTGGAAACACCATATATTTT.

This chain links TRBV29-1 with TRBJ2-7; 7 bases match TRBD2. Germline CDR1 reads SQVTM; CDR2 reads ANQGSEA. The V segment lost 1 base and the J segment 1 base; nucleotides outside the gene matches: 1. The CDR3 covers 13 residues. CDR3 amino acids: CSVEAGGSYEQYF. The CDR3 DNA reads TGCAGCGTTGAAGCGGGGGGTTCCTACGAGCAGTACTTC.

CDR3 sequence (DNA): TGTGCCAGCAGCCCCAGGGTTTTCGGAAACATTCAGTACTTC. This gives the protein CASSPRVFGNIQYF. The rearrangement uses TRBV11-2 and TRBJ2-4; D may be TRBD1 (5 bases). Germline loops: CDR1 SGHAT, CDR2 FQNNGV. This CDR3 is built from 14 residues. V gave up 5 bases and J gave up 6 bases, with 14 bases separating them.

This chain connects TRBV27 to TRBJ2-5; D unclear. This CDR3 contains 15 residues. The V and J ends lost 8 bases and 5 bases respectively, with 21 bases between them. Germline lookup yields CDR1 MNHEY and CDR2 SMNVEV (reference sequence). This CDR3 reads CASWSEGMGRETQYF. Here the CDR3 DNA reads TGTGCCAGCTGGTCCGAAGGGATGGGTAGGGAGACCCAGTACTTC.

This chain joins TRBV14 and TRBJ1-1; D gene unclear. Germline values: CDR1 SGHDN, CDR2 FVKESK. The CDR3 covers 16 residues. Trimming left V 0 bases short and J 3 bases short, with 14 bases between. The CDR3 protein is CASSQDFGLGYTEAFF. The CDR3 region has the DNA TGTGCCAGCAGCCAAGATTTCGGGTTAGGGTACACTGAAGCTTTCTTT.

The chain employs TRBV19 and TRBJ1-1; weak D call: TRBD1 (5 bases). V was clipped by 6 bases and J by 4 bases, with 18 bases between them. The CDR3 is 15 amino acids. Germline V CDR1 and CDR2: LNHDA, SQIVND (reference sequence). In DNA form, the CDR3 reads TGTGCCAGTAGCTCACCACGGGGCGAGGGCACTGAAGCTTTCTTT. As protein: CASSSPRGEGTEAFF. The variable domain in full, completed from reference TRBV19 and TRBJ1-1, reads DGGITQSPKYLFRKEGQNVTLSCEQNLNHDAMYWYRQDPGQGLRLIYYSQIVNDFQKGDIAEGYSVSREKKESFPLTVTSAQKNPTAFYLCASSSPRGEGTEAFFGQGTRLTVV.

The chain couples TRBV6-5 to TRBJ2-7; the match to TRBD1 covers 7 bases. This CDR3 region has 12 residues. Germline V gene data show CDR1 as MNHEY and CDR2 as SVGAGI. V dropped 6 bases and J dropped 5; count of bases not matched to a gene: 4. The CDR3 loop reads CASSSDRDEQYF. For the CDR3, the DNA is TGTGCCAGCAGCTCCGACAGGGACGAGCAGTACTTC.

The chain has TRBV7-3 and TRBJ2-5; 9 nucleotides match TRBD1. The J call may be mistaken, given a closer DNA end match to TRBJ2-7. This CDR3 region has 13 residues. Germline CDR1 and CDR2: SGHTA and FQGTGA. The CDR3 protein is CASSHGTGLEQYF. DNA of the CDR3: TGTGCCAGCAGCCACGGGACAGGGCTCGAGCAGTACTTC.

The chain joins TRBV6-5 to TRBJ2-6, with 8 bases identical to TRBD2. CDR1 is MNHEY, CDR2 SVGAGI, per germline. V lost 5 bases and J lost 10; bases outside the gene matches: 10. The CDR3 spans 15 residues. CDR3 nucleotides: TGTGCCAGCAGTCGTACGGGAGGGGGTTATAACGTCCTGACTTTC. Its protein product is CASSRTGGGYNVLTF.

The rearrangement links TRBV7-6 to TRBJ2-2; 7 bases map to TRBD2. There are 16 residues in the CDR3. Unmatched junction bases numbered 9, after V lost 4 bases and J lost 4 bases. Germline CDR1 and CDR2: SGHVS and FNYEAQ. CDR3: CASSSHLGEGTGELFF. DNA for the CDR3: TGTGCCAGCAGCTCACACCTAGGGGAGGGCACCGGGGAGCTGTTTTTT. The variable domain in full, completed from reference TRBV7-6 and TRBJ2-2, reads GAGVSQSPRYKVTKRGQDVALRCDPISGHVSLYWYRQALGQGPEFLTYFNYEAQQDKSGLPNDRFSAERPEGSISTLTIQRTEQRDSAMYRCASSSHLGEGTGELFFGEGSRLTVL.

This sequence joins TRBV7-9 and TRBJ1-1; no clear D gene. Germline V CDR1 and CDR2: SEHNR, FQNEAQ (reference sequence). The CDR3 runs 11 residues. V was trimmed by 8 bases and J by 5 bases, leaving 9 bases between them. CDR3 in amino acids: CASAGRTEAFF. CDR3 nucleotides: TGTGCCAGCGCCGGGCGGACTGAAGCTTTCTTT.

The rearrangement joins TRBV11-3 to TRBJ2-3; D may be TRBD1 (5 bases). The germline V and J ends were trimmed by 5 bases and 6 bases, with 18 bases remaining between them. CDR3 length: 15 amino acids. Germline CDR1 is SGHNT and CDR2 is YENEEA. The CDR3 DNA reads TGTGCCAGCAGCCTCGGACAAACAATCGGGGATACGCAGTATTTT. Protein sequence: CASSLGQTIGDTQYF.

This clone was seen a single time. The CDR3: CASSEPGTVNQPQHF. The CDR3, as DNA: TGCGCCAGCAGTGAGCCCGGGACGGTGAATCAGCCCCAGCATTTT. The chain carries TRBV10-2 and TRBJ1-5, with D perhaps TRBD1 (5 bases). This CDR3 comprises 15 residues. The V end was cut by 2 bases, the J end by 4 bases, with 12 bases between. Germline V gene data show CDR1 as WSHSY and CDR2 as SAAADI.

This sequence joins TRBV28 and TRBJ1-6, with D maybe TRBD1 (5 bases). The CDR3 length is 15 residues. Germline values: CDR1 MDHEN, CDR2 SYDVKM. Trimming cost V 8 bases and J 6 bases, with 17 bases left between them. CDR3 nucleotides: TGTGCCAGCCACCTTAGCGGGCAGGGTAATTCACCCCTCCACTTT. It is translated as CASHLSGQGNSPLHF. Full variable domain (outside the CDR3, taken from reference TRBV28 and TRBJ1-6): DVKVTQSSRYLVKRTGEKVFLECVQDMDHENMFWYRQDPGLGLRLIYFSYDVKMKEKGDIPEGYSVSREKKERFSLILESASTNQTSMYLCASHLSGQGNSPLHFGNGTRLTVT.

J is TRBJ2-1 and V is TRBV28, with 7 bases fitting TRBD2. V trimming: 5 bases; J trimming: 3 bases; junction bases outside the gene matches: 4. The length of the CDR3 is 14 residues. Germline CDR1 reads MDHEN; CDR2 reads SYDVKM. The CDR3 bases are TGTGCCAGCAGTCTAACGGGAGGCTACAATGAGCAGTTCTTC. Its protein product is CASSLTGGYNEQFF.

The rearrangement uses TRBV30 and TRBJ2-5; no clear D. Trimming shortened V by 1 base and J by 6 bases, and 12 bases separated the two germline ends. Germline V gives CDR1 GTSNPN, CDR2 SVGIG (reference sequence). The CDR3 is 13 residues long. In DNA, the CDR3 is TGTGCCTGGAGTGAATTAAAGGATCAGACCCAGTACTTC. This gives the protein CAWSELKDQTQYF.